These 8 T cell receptor beta chains were all obtained from the same sample, sequenced in a study of blood T cell repertoires in COVID-19. Clones were sequenced by immunoSEQ multiplex PCR, and TCRdb holds only the in-frame ones, with some missing. The sample lists more than 95,000 clones, 74% seen once, with around 5.5% in the top ten. The sequenced material came from peripheral blood. The receptors derive from a man in his sixties with acute or convalescent COVID-19.

J is TRBJ2-7 and V is TRBV5-1; possibly TRBD1 for D (6 bases). V was clipped by 3 bases and J by 4 bases, with 17 bases between them. Germline CDR1 SGHRS, CDR2 YFSETQ. The CDR3 totals 15 residues. DNA for the CDR3: TGCGCCAGCAGCTCCAACAATCCGGGACATTACGAGCAGTACTTC. Translated: CASSSNNPGHYEQYF.

The J gene is TRBJ1-2, the V gene TRBV11-2, with no clear D. Per the germline V gene, CDR1 is SGHAT and CDR2 is FQNNGV. CDR3 length equals 14 residues. The ends were cut back, 1 base at V and 5 bases at J, with 11 bases in the middle. The CDR3 loop is CASSLGPGRYGYTF. CDR3 sequence (DNA): TGTGCCAGCAGCTTAGGCCCCGGGAGATATGGCTACACCTTC.

This chain links TRBV18 with TRBJ2-5; D may be TRBD2 (7 bases). This CDR3 spans 15 amino acids. Trimming removed 3 bases at V and 2 bases at J, with 13 bases between. The germline CDR1 and CDR2 sequences are KGHSH and LQKENI. CDR3: CASSPGRGRQETQYF. As DNA, the CDR3 is TGTGCCAGCTCACCGGGGCGGGGGCGACAAGAGACCCAGTACTTC. The full variable domain, in which reference TRBV18 and TRBJ2-5 provide the parts outside the CDR3, is NAGVMQNPRHLVRRRGQEARLRCSPMKGHSHVYWYRQLPEEGLKFMVYLQKENIIDESGMPKERFSAEFPKEGPSILRIQQVVRGDSAAYFCASSPGRGRQETQYFGPGTRLLVL.

The chain combines TRBV6-2 or TRBV6-3 with TRBJ1-5; possibly TRBD1 for D (5 bases). Deletions cut 7 bases from V and 3 bases from J, with 19 bases between. Germline V gene data show CDR1 as MNHEY and CDR2 as SVGEGT. This CDR3 comprises 16 residues. CDR3 region: CASTPRGTGTNQPQHF. As DNA, the CDR3 is TGTGCCAGCACCCCCCGGGGGACGGGGACCAATCAGCCCCAGCATTTT.

The rearrangement uses TRBV27 and TRBJ1-2; 7 bases are shared with TRBD1. CDR1 MNHEY and CDR2 SMNVEV come from the germline V gene (reference sequence). V lost 2 bases and J lost 6; bases outside the gene matches: 9. The CDR3 is made up of 15 amino acids. The CDR3 nucleotides are TGTGCCAGCAGTTTAGACGACAGGGAATGGGATGGCTACACCTTC. Protein: CASSLDDREWDGYTF.

The chain uses TRBV5-6 and TRBJ2-2; 7 positions match TRBD1. The length of the CDR3 is 19 residues. V lost 5 bases to trimming and J lost 0 bases; unmatched junction nucleotides: 16. Germline values: CDR1 SGHDT, CDR2 YYEEEE. CDR3 protein: CASRLFTGTAASNTGELFF. As DNA, the CDR3 is TGTGCCAGCAGATTATTCACCGGGACAGCTGCTTCGAACACCGGGGAGCTGTTTTTT.

The rearrangement links TRBV2 to TRBJ1-2, with D possibly being TRBD1 (6 bases). Per germline, CDR1 SNHLY and CDR2 FYNNEI. This CDR3 spans 14 amino acids. V was pared by 2 bases and J by 7 bases, with 14 bases between. The CDR3 DNA follows: TGTGCCAGCAGTGAAACAGGGAGAGGATCTGGCTACACCTTC. Translated: CASSETGRGSGYTF.

The chain recombines TRBV19 with TRBJ1-1, with TRBD1 as a possible D gene (5 bases). This CDR3 comprises 15 residues. The germline gives CDR1 LNHDA, CDR2 SQIVND (reference sequence). V dropped 3 bases and J dropped 5 bases, with 16 bases sitting between them. The CDR3 DNA reads TGTGCCAGTAGTATCCCCGGGGGGAGTAGGACTGAAGCTTTCTTT. This codes for CASSIPGGSRTEAFF.